This TCR beta chain was documented in a study of T-cell memory formation after mild COVID-19. Whole-study findings and limits: The main location of contracting CD4+ clones was CM and EM, and that of contracting CD8+ clones was EMRA.

Germline values: CDR1 SGHVS, CDR2 FQNEAQ. V gave up 10 bases and J gave up 1 base; unmatched junction bases: 9. The CDR3 covers 15 residues. This clonotype turned up a few times. Its antigen is undetermined. TCRdb re-called the 5' RACE reads with MiXCR, one entry per CDR3 protein. The profile shows tens of thousands of distinct CDR3 sequences, about a quarter of them singletons. The J gene is TRBJ1-1, the V gene TRBV7-8; 10 positions agree with TRBD1. This sequence was found in a man aged 18 to 30 who had mild COVID-19 (a few samples of this study predate the infection). Cell type and time point are not known. The sequencing sample was made of PBMCs or a T cell subset sorted from them (not recorded which). CDR3: CATRRGTGENTEAFF. The DNA of the CDR3 is TGTGCCACCCGGAGGGGGACAGGGGAGAACACTGAAGCTTTCTTT.